This T cell receptor beta chain derives from a study of shared clonotypes between healthy human individuals. The V gene's germline CDR1 is SGHVS and CDR2 FNYEAQ. The CDR3 loop spans 16 amino acids. Sequencing was performed with immunoSEQ multiplex PCR; in TCRdb, only in-frame clones are kept and a portion is missing. The data show 85,000 to 100,000 clones, 60% to 75% seen once. Remarks on this clone: This clone may be a read error of a much larger clone one base away.

The genes are TRBV7-6 and TRBJ2-7; TRBD1 or TRBD2 may be the D gene (5 bases each). The sequence derives from a man aged 25 to 45 in good health. Material: memory CD8+ T cells sorted from blood. The subset was: CD45RO+ cells pooled with CCR7-negative TemRA cells. CDR3 sequence (DNA): TGTGCCAGCAGCGCCCTCAGAGGGGCCGCCTACTACGGGCAGTACTTC. Translation: CASSALRGAAYYGQYF. Looking up the rest from reference TRBV7-6 and TRBJ2-7 gives the full variable domain: GAGVSQSPRYKVTKRGQDVALRCDPISGHVSLYWYRQALGQGPEFLTYFNYEAQQDKSGLPNDRFSAERPEGSISTLTIQRTEQRDSAMYRCASSALRGAAYYGQYFGPGTRLTVT.